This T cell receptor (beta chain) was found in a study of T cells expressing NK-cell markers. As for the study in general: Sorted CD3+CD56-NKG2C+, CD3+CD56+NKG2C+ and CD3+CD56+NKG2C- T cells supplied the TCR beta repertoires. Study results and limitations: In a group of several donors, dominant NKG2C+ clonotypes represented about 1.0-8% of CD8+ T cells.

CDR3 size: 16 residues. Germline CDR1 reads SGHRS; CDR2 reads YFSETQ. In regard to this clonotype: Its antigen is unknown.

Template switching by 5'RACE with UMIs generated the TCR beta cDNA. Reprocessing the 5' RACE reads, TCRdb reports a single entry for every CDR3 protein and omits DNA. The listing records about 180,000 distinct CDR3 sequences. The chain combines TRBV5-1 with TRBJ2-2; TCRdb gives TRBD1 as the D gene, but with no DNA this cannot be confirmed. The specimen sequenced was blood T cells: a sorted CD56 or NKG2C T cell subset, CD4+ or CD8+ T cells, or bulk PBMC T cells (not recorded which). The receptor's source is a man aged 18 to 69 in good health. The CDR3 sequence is CASSLAGQGGAGELFF.